These 19 T cell receptor beta chains came from one sample sequenced in a study of T-cell memory formation after mild COVID-19. TCRdb recomputed calls from the 5' RACE reads with MiXCR, one row per CDR3 protein. This table holds just over 400,000 distinct CDR3 sequences, about 25% found once. The sequencing sample was made of PBMCs or a T cell subset sorted from them (not recorded which). These receptor sequences come from an adult woman who had mild COVID-19 (a few samples of this study predate the infection). Cell type and time point are not known.

The chain uses TRBV7-8 and TRBJ1-6; weak D call: TRBD1 (5 bases). Trimming took off 2 bases at V and 10 bases at J, with 15 bases between the two ends. Looked up from germline, CDR1 is SGHVS and CDR2 is FQNEAQ. The CDR3 totals 15 residues. The DNA for the CDR3 is TGTGCCAGCAGCTTATCTCAGGGCGGCGGATCACCCCTCCACTTT. It codes for CASSLSQGGGSPLHF.

Written as DNA, the CDR3 is TGCGCCAGCAGCTTGGAGGGGGGTGGCTACACCTTC. Translation: CASSLEGGGYTF. The gene calls are TRBV5-1 and TRBJ1-2, with a tentative D call TRBD1 (6 bases). V lost 0 bases to trimming and J lost 7 bases, with 7 bases between them. There are 12 residues in the CDR3. Per germline, CDR1 SGHRS and CDR2 YFSETQ.

This chain uses TRBV29-1 with TRBJ2-2, with D hard to call. Germline loops: CDR1 SQVTM, CDR2 ANQGSEA. Between the trimmed V and J ends, which lost 3 bases and 1 base, there was a span of 9 bases. This CDR3 is 14 amino acids long. CDR3 sequence (DNA): TGCAGCGTTGATTCTGATGGGAACACCGGGGAGCTGTTTTTT. This sequence encodes CSVDSDGNTGELFF.

The chain is built from TRBV25-1 and TRBJ2-5, with D tentatively TRBD2 (5 bases). The V and J ends lost 1 base and 7 bases respectively, with 10 bases between them. The CDR3 loop spans 13 amino acids. Per the germline V gene, CDR1 is MGHDK and CDR2 is SYGVNS. This chain's CDR3 is CASSESSGRTQYF. The CDR3 DNA sequence: TGTGCCAGCAGTGAATCTAGTGGGAGGACCCAGTACTTC.

The genes are TRBV5-1 and TRBJ2-7; 7 nucleotides match TRBD1. Germline trimming cut 0 bases from V and 4 bases from J; bases unmatched to any gene: 7. This CDR3 has 15 amino acids. Germline V gene data show CDR1 as SGHRS and CDR2 as YFSETQ. The CDR3 loop is CASSLGQGLTYEQYF. The CDR3 nucleotides read TGCGCCAGCAGCTTGGGACAGGGATTGACGTACGAGCAGTACTTC.

The rearrangement joins TRBV6-5 to TRBJ2-3, with 7 bases aligning to TRBD1. This CDR3 has 16 amino acids. Germline V gene data show CDR1 as MNHEY and CDR2 as SVGAGI. The junction had 11 bases not matched to a gene; V was cut back by 8 bases and J by 0 bases. In DNA form, the CDR3 reads TGTGCCAGCCGACAGAGGGGACAGATTAGCACAGATACGCAGTATTTT. Translation: CASRQRGQISTDTQYF.

V gene TRBV10-2 combines with J gene TRBJ2-7; a weak D match, TRBD1 (6 bases). V was cut by 11 bases and J by 3 bases, with 14 bases left in between. This CDR3 has 12 residues. Germline CDR1 reads WSHSY; CDR2 reads SAAADI. CDR3 sequence (DNA): TGCGCCCGACCGGGACACCGCTACGAGCAGTACTTC. This sequence encodes CARPGHRYEQYF.

This clonotype was observed a few times. The chain recombines TRBV5-1 with TRBJ2-7; TRBD1 agrees at 8 bases. V shed 4 bases and J 0 bases; nucleotides not matched to a gene: 9. CDR3 length: 16 residues. Germline lookup yields CDR1 SGHRS and CDR2 YFSETQ. CDR3 protein: CASSLSPGQASYEQYF. CDR3 in DNA: TGCGCCAGCAGCCTGAGCCCGGGACAGGCCTCCTACGAGCAGTACTTC.

In its sample, this clonotype was seen many times. The chain is built from TRBV24-1 and TRBJ2-1; D is perhaps TRBD1 (6 bases). The CDR3 spans 12 residues. Germline lookup yields CDR1 KGHDR and CDR2 SFDVKD. The V end was cut by 4 bases, the J end by 9 bases, with 9 bases between. The CDR3 sequence is CATSDLGGEQFF. The CDR3 DNA reads TGTGCCACCAGTGACCTAGGGGGTGAGCAGTTCTTC.

This clonotype has only a few counts. This sequence joins TRBV7-9 and TRBJ1-2, with TRBD1 identical over 8 bases. The CDR3 runs 16 residues. Germline V lookup: CDR1 SEHNR, CDR2 FQNEAQ (reference sequence). Trimming took 4 bases from V and 3 from J; bases not matched to a gene: 10. The CDR3 region is CASSSGDRRIDYGYTF. CDR3 in DNA: TGTGCCAGCAGCTCCGGGGACAGGCGAATCGACTATGGCTACACCTTC.

This clonotype was found a few times. V and J are TRBV5-1 and TRBJ1-6; no clear D. Germline V lookup: CDR1 SGHRS, CDR2 YFSETQ. Trimming took off 0 bases at V and 8 bases at J, with 9 bases between the two ends. This CDR3 spans 14 amino acids. CDR3 protein: CASSLGAVDSPLHF. CDR3 nucleotides: TGCGCCAGCAGCTTGGGGGCAGTGGATTCACCCCTCCACTTT.

The chain uses TRBV29-1 and TRBJ1-1; 10 nucleotides line up with TRBD1. Germline CDR1 is SQVTM and CDR2 is ANQGSEA. The J segment lost 5 bases and the V segment lost 6 bases, leaving 3 bases of the junction unmatched. The length of the CDR3 is 12 residues. CDR3 sequence: CSVGGQGTEAFF. The CDR3 nucleotides read TGCAGCGTGGGGGGACAGGGGACTGAAGCTTTCTTT.

This clonotype turned up a few times. The V call is TRBV7-9, the J call TRBJ2-1, with 8 nucleotides matching TRBD1. The CDR3 runs 17 residues. CDR1 SEHNR and CDR2 FQNEAQ come from the germline V gene (reference sequence). Trimming took 0 bases from V and 4 from J; bases not matched to a gene: 8. CDR3 bases: TGTGCCAGCAGCTTAGCGGTTAGAACAGGGGGATACAATGAGCAGTTCTTC. Translated: CASSLAVRTGGYNEQFF. Based on the CDR3 plus reference TRBV7-9 and TRBJ2-1, the full variable domain is DTGVSQNPRHKITKRGQNVTFRCDPISEHNRLYWYRQTLGQGPEFLTYFQNEAQLEKSRLLSDRFSAERPKGSFSTLEIQRTEQGDSAMYLCASSLAVRTGGYNEQFFGPGTRLTVL.

This clonotype has only a few counts. The genes are TRBV5-5 and TRBJ2-5, with 7 bases lining up with TRBD2. The CDR3 contains 18 residues. CDR1 and CDR2 from the germline V gene are SGHKS and YYEKEE (reference sequence). After removal of 1 base from V and 5 bases from J, the junction contained 17 bases not matched to a gene. CDR3 DNA sequence: TGTGCCAGCAGCTTGTTAATAGTTTCGGCGGGAGTCGTGGAGACCCAGTACTTC. Protein: CASSLLIVSAGVVETQYF.

This clonotype was observed a handful of times. The chain has TRBV5-1 and TRBJ2-1; 10 nucleotides match TRBD2. There are 14 residues in the CDR3. CDR1 and CDR2 (germline): SGHRS, YFSETQ. The V and J ends lost 5 bases and 5 bases, in that order; junction bases with no gene match: 4. The CDR3 here is CASSFGTSDNEQFF. CDR3 bases: TGCGCCAGCAGTTTCGGGACTAGCGACAATGAGCAGTTCTTC.

The J gene is TRBJ2-3, the V gene TRBV7-8; 7 bases agree with TRBD2. V lost 1 base to trimming and J lost 3 bases; unmatched junction nucleotides: 4. The CDR3 has 15 amino acids. Germline-derived CDR1 and CDR2 are SGHVS and FQNEAQ. This CDR3 reads CASSLGGRGTDTQYF. The CDR3 DNA follows: TGTGCCAGCAGCTTAGGCGGGAGAGGGACAGATACGCAGTATTTT.

This chain uses TRBV6-5 with TRBJ2-3; the match to TRBD2 covers 8 bases. Germline V gene data show CDR1 as MNHEY and CDR2 as SVGAGI. Trimming removed 4 bases from V and 5 bases from J; junction bases left unmatched: 8. The CDR3 is 15 amino acids. This chain's CDR3 is CASSLGGGPGDTQYF. The CDR3 DNA follows: TGTGCCAGCAGTTTAGGCGGGGGGCCGGGAGATACGCAGTATTTT.

This clonotype was counted a few times. This chain uses TRBV9 with TRBJ2-5; TRBD1 might be the D (6 bases). Germline V CDR1 and CDR2: SGDLS, YYNGEE. There are 13 residues in the CDR3. V was clipped by 3 bases and J by 5 bases, with 11 bases between them. This chain's CDR3 is CASSAGTTETQYF. CDR3 DNA: TGTGCCAGCAGCGCCGGGACAACGGAGACCCAGTACTTC.

Ten or more counts support this clonotype. The J gene is TRBJ2-1, the V gene TRBV29-1; 10 nucleotides line up with TRBD2. The CDR3 is 15 residues long. Trimming took 7 bases from V and 4 from J; bases not matched to a gene: 10. From germline, CDR1 is SQVTM and CDR2 ANQGSEA. Written as DNA, the CDR3 is TGCAGCGGTCGGACCGGGACTAGCGTTTACAATGAGCAGTTCTTC. Its translation: CSGRTGTSVYNEQFF.